This TCR beta chain originates from a study of T cells in tumors after PD-1 blockade. Study as a whole: Excluded were patients with checkpoint blockade, immunosuppressants, or radiotherapy or other anti-cancer therapy within 4 weeks. During anti-PD-1 treatment, some patients continued daily vismodegib 150 mg.

Trimming cost V 5 bases and J 5 bases; bases outside gene matches: 5. Per germline, CDR1 LGHDT and CDR2 YNNKEL (reference sequence). The CDR3 has 15 amino acids. Template: tumor biopsy or peripheral blood genomic DNA, roughly 550-6,500 ng per sample. Assay: immunoSEQ multiplex PCR; the TCRdb copy retains only in-frame clones and omits some. The sample has 45,000 or so clones; roughly 84% are singletons. The source is a human donor with advanced basal cell or squamous cell carcinoma (not recorded which). The chain employs TRBV3-1 (or the pseudogene TRBV3-2) and TRBJ2-1; 11 bases align to TRBD2. This specimen consisted of PBMCs, obtained before anti-PD-1 therapy. The CDR3 bases are TGTGCCAGCAGCGAGGGGGGACTAGCGGACAATGAGCAGTTCTTC. Translating it yields CASSEGGLADNEQFF.